This T cell receptor (beta chain) was recovered during a study of T cell repertoires in cytomegalovirus infection. Study overall: Public TCR beta signatures provided an indication of both CMV infection and a matching HLA type.

Turning to this clonotype: Antigen specificity is unknown.

TCRdb reprocessed the reads via MiXCR and lists one record per CDR3 protein. The sample contains roughly 990,000 distinct CDR3 sequences, around 32% of which appear only once. Study results and caveats: HLA-C-restricted CMV-specific TCR beta clonotypes were dominant in the ex vivo response.

Material: cultured CD8+ T cells from PBMCs, obtained from culture after CMV antigen stimulation. The source is a human donor in good health (CMV status not recorded). Some clones in this sample may be carry-over from other donors' samples.

In nucleotides, the CDR3 is TGTGCCAGCAGTTACGGGGGCGGGGACGAGCAGTACTTC. Translated, it gives CASSYGGGDEQYF. V gene TRBV6-6 combines with J gene TRBJ2-7, with D perhaps assigned TRBD1 or TRBD2 (6 bases each). Between the trimmed V and J ends, which lost 2 bases and 5 bases, there was a span of 10 bases. Germline CDR1 reads MNHNY; CDR2 reads SVGAGI (reference sequence). The CDR3 loop spans 13 amino acids.